The clone carrying this TCR beta chain was counted a few times. As yet, its antigen is unknown. Individual cDNA molecules (in the library) carried attached unique molecular identifiers. TCRdb re-called the RACE reads through MiXCR, storing one row per CDR3 protein. This table holds about 110,000 distinct CDR3 sequences, roughly a tenth found once. These data originate in a study of human T cells and chemical hapten exposure. In the study overall: Small pooled library volume differences chiefly drove per-sample TCR yield variation. Notes on the study in general: Expanded TCRs showed more large CDR3 clusters than pre-sensitization or healthy control sets.

Time point indicated: patch test 2, 6 weeks after DPC sensitization. The treatment denotes: therapeutic diphenylcyclopropenone sensitization with weekly scalp DPC. This CDR3 is 14 amino acids long. V was pared by 3 bases and J by 5 bases, with 13 bases between. Germline V gene data show CDR1 as KGHSH and CDR2 as LQKENI. The material was whole blood, obtained in connection with sensitization to the hapten diphenylcyclopropenone (DPC). The rearrangement links TRBV18 to TRBJ2-5; D tentatively reads TRBD1 or TRBD2 (6 bases each). The TCR was taken from a middle-aged woman with alopecia areata. Some clones in this sample may be carry-over from other donors' samples. This chain's CDR3 is CASSPQGRRETQYF. CDR3 sequence (DNA): TGTGCCAGCTCACCCCAGGGGAGGAGGGAGACCCAGTACTTC. Complete variable domain (other parts from reference TRBV18 and TRBJ2-5): NAGVMQNPRHLVRRRGQEARLRCSPMKGHSHVYWYRQLPEEGLKFMVYLQKENIIDESGMPKERFSAEFPKEGPSILRIQQVVRGDSAAYFCASSPQGRRETQYFGPGTRLLVL.